What follows are 21 T cell receptor beta chains derived from one specimen sequenced in a study of shared clonotypes between healthy human individuals. Data came from immunoSEQ multiplex PCR; TCRdb stores just in-frame clones and leaves some out. This sample has more than 450,000 clones, with roughly 78% found just once. The sequencing input was PBMCs. The receptors were sampled from a woman aged 40 to 55 in good health. Some clones in this sample may be carry-over from other donors' samples.

About this clone itself: The sample carries other DNA sequences with the same CDR3. The rearrangement uses TRBV5-1 and TRBJ1-2; D unresolved. There are 14 residues in the CDR3. Trimming shortened V by 0 bases and J by 0 bases, and 6 bases separated the two germline ends. Germline V CDR1 and CDR2: SGHRS, YFSETQ. The CDR3: CASSLDGANYGYTF. CDR3 bases: TGCGCCAGCAGCTTGGACGGGGCTAACTATGGCTACACCTTC.

The gene calls are TRBV4-1 and TRBJ1-3; 7 nucleotides agree with TRBD1. V was pared by 2 bases and J by 4 bases, with 2 bases of the junction left unmatched. The CDR3 loop spans 14 amino acids. The V gene's germline CDR1 is MGHRA and CDR2 YSYEKL. The CDR3 sequence: CASSQLQGGNTIYF. The CDR3 coding sequence is TGCGCCAGCAGCCAATTACAGGGGGGAAACACCATATATTTT.

This clone appeared a single time. The rearrangement joins TRBV7-8 to TRBJ2-7, with D perhaps matching TRBD1 or TRBD2 (6 bases each). Germline V gene lookup returns CDR1 SGHVS and CDR2 FQNEAQ. This CDR3 has 15 residues. V was pared by 1 base and J by 6 bases, with 16 bases between. CDR3 DNA sequence: TGTGCCAGCAGCTTAGAGGTTCGGGGGCTGGGCGAGCAGTACTTC. As protein: CASSLEVRGLGEQYF.

The rearrangement joins TRBV7-2 to TRBJ1-2; D call uncertain. Germline-derived CDR1 and CDR2 are SGHTA and FQGNSA. The CDR3 is made up of 14 amino acids. Trimming pared 8 bases from V and 4 bases from J, leaving 17 bases between. CDR3 residues: CASRPEGLLYGYTF. The CDR3 DNA follows: TGTGCCAGCCGGCCGGAAGGACTGCTCTATGGCTACACCTTC.

The chain combines TRBV5-1 with TRBJ2-1, with 8 bases fitting TRBD2. With V trimmed by 1 base and J by 1 base, 4 bases remained unmatched. CDR3 length equals 16 residues. Germline-derived CDR1 and CDR2 are SGHRS and YFSETQ. This chain's CDR3 is CASSLRPSGSYNEQFF. DNA for the CDR3: TGCGCCAGCAGCTTGCGCCCTAGCGGGTCCTACAATGAGCAGTTCTTC.

On this clone: A far larger clone is just one base off, so this is likely a read error. The chain carries TRBV28 and TRBJ2-7; D remains unclear. CDR3 length: 12 residues. The ends were cut back, 3 bases at V and 4 bases at J, with 7 bases in the middle. Germline V lookup: CDR1 MDHEN, CDR2 SYDVKM. The chain's CDR3 is CASSLSHYEQYF. Here the CDR3 DNA reads TGTGCCAGCAGTTTGTCGCATTACGAGCAGTACTTC. Complete variable domain (other parts from reference TRBV28 and TRBJ2-7): DVKVTQSSRYLVKRTGEKVFLECVQDMDHENMFWYRQDPGLGLRLIYFSYDVKMKEKGDIPEGYSVSREKKERFSLILESASTNQTSMYLCASSLSHYEQYFGPGTRLTVT.

V gene TRBV9 combines with J gene TRBJ2-1; a weak D match, TRBD2 (5 bases). The CDR3 spans 16 residues. Germline V gene data show CDR1 as SGDLS and CDR2 as YYNGEE. V lost 0 bases and J lost 2, with 12 bases in between. The CDR3 spells CASSVAASTTYNEQFF. The CDR3 DNA is TGTGCCAGCAGCGTAGCGGCTAGCACAACCTACAATGAGCAGTTCTTC.

The rearrangement links TRBV7-2 to TRBJ2-2; the D gene is possibly TRBD1 (5 bases). This CDR3 has 13 residues. Trimming removed 2 bases from V and 7 bases from J, with 8 bases in between. CDR1 and CDR2 from the germline V gene are SGHTA and FQGNSA. The CDR3: CASSLQGFGELFF. In DNA, the CDR3 is TGTGCCAGCAGCTTACAGGGATTCGGGGAGCTGTTTTTT.

The gene calls are TRBV29-1 and TRBJ2-3; D gene uncertain. The CDR3 runs to 12 residues. V was clipped by 5 bases and J by 6 bases, with 12 bases between them. Looked up from germline, CDR1 is SQVTM and CDR2 is ANQGSEA. The chain's CDR3 is CSVILLADTQYF. For the CDR3, the DNA is TGCAGCGTTATTCTTTTGGCCGATACGCAGTATTTT.

The chain couples TRBV28 to TRBJ1-4, with TRBD1 matching over 12 bases. Germline loops: CDR1 MDHEN, CDR2 SYDVKM. This CDR3 contains 18 residues. Unmatched junction bases numbered 10, after V lost 6 bases and J lost 2 bases. Here the CDR3 reads CASRIPGTGGTTNEKLFF. The CDR3 region has the DNA TGTGCCAGCAGAATCCCCGGGACAGGGGGCACTACTAATGAAAAACTGTTTTTT. Complete variable domain (other parts from reference TRBV28 and TRBJ1-4): DVKVTQSSRYLVKRTGEKVFLECVQDMDHENMFWYRQDPGLGLRLIYFSYDVKMKEKGDIPEGYSVSREKKERFSLILESASTNQTSMYLCASRIPGTGGTTNEKLFFGSGTQLSVL.

The V call is TRBV2, the J call TRBJ2-3; unclear D gene. Germline values: CDR1 SNHLY, CDR2 FYNNEI. The CDR3 is made up of 12 amino acids. Trimming shortened V by 5 bases and J by 4 bases, and 7 bases separated the two germline ends. This CDR3 reads CASSWPADTQYF. As DNA, the CDR3 is TGTGCCAGCAGTTGGCCCGCAGATACGCAGTATTTT.

The chain recombines TRBV10-3 with TRBJ1-1; no definite D call. With 6 bases removed from V and 4 bases from J, the gap between germline ends came to 12 bases. Per the germline V gene, CDR1 is ENHRY and CDR2 is SYGVKD. The CDR3 runs to 13 residues. This chain's CDR3 is CAIRLKTTTEAFF. The DNA for the CDR3 is TGTGCCATCAGACTGAAAACTACCACTGAAGCTTTCTTT.

This clone was observed many times. The chain couples TRBV7-8 to TRBJ1-1; D not certain. The CDR3 has 14 residues. The ends were cut back, 5 bases at V and 4 bases at J, with 14 bases in the middle. The V gene's germline CDR1 is SGHVS and CDR2 FQNEAQ. The CDR3 loop reads CASSPDRVGTEAFF. The DNA of the CDR3 is TGTGCCAGCAGCCCGGATAGGGTAGGCACTGAAGCTTTCTTT.

This chain joins TRBV29-1 and TRBJ1-1, with a weak D call TRBD1 (6 bases). V lost 7 bases, J lost 0 bases, and 12 bases lay in between. This CDR3 has 13 residues. CDR1 and CDR2 from the germline V gene are SQVTM and ANQGSEA. The DNA of the CDR3 is TGCAGCGGCGAGGGACAAATGAACACTGAAGCTTTCTTT. Translated, it gives CSGEGQMNTEAFF.

The chain combines TRBV18 with TRBJ1-2; TRBD1 matches 7 bases. The CDR3 is 16 residues long. CDR1 is KGHSH, CDR2 LQKENI, per germline. Germline trimming cut 1 base from V and 7 bases from J; bases unmatched to any gene: 12. This CDR3 reads CASSPRSNRGGGGYTF. The CDR3 DNA reads as TGTGCCAGCTCACCACGCTCGAACAGGGGTGGTGGTGGCTACACCTTC.

The chain carries TRBV10-3 and TRBJ2-2; perhaps TRBD1 as D (6 bases). The CDR3 length is 16 residues. The germline CDR1 and CDR2 sequences are ENHRY and SYGVKD. Trimming took 5 bases from V and 2 from J, leaving 15 bases between them. In nucleotides, the CDR3 is TGTGCCATCAGTACGTCCGGGACACCCAACACCGGGGAGCTGTTTTTT. It specifies CAISTSGTPNTGELFF.

A remark on this clone: This sample also contains other DNA sequences that code for the same CDR3. The rearrangement links TRBV2 to TRBJ2-2; D ambiguous. This CDR3 has 12 amino acids. Trimming shortened V by 1 base and J by 6 bases, and 3 bases separated the two germline ends. From germline, CDR1 is SNHLY and CDR2 FYNNEI. The CDR3 coding sequence is TGTGCCAGCAGTGAAGGACCCGGGGAGCTGTTTTTT. It is translated as CASSEGPGELFF.

The chain recombines TRBV7-3 with TRBJ2-7; the D call may be TRBD1 or TRBD2 (5 bases each). CDR1 is SGHTA and CDR2 is FQGTGA in the germline V gene. V gave up 3 bases and J gave up 1 base, with 13 bases separating them. The CDR3 runs 15 residues. The CDR3 sequence is CASSFGAGDSYEQYF. Here the CDR3 DNA reads TGTGCCAGCAGCTTCGGGGCGGGCGATTCCTACGAGCAGTACTTC.

This chain joins TRBV5-4 and TRBJ1-2, with 8 bases fitting TRBD1. The CDR3 spans 16 residues. The ends lost 4 bases at V and 3 bases at J; junction bases unmatched: 11. Germline values: CDR1 SGHNT, CDR2 YYREEE (reference sequence). Written as DNA, the CDR3 is TGTGCCAGCAGCCCCCATCGGACAGGGCAGGACTATGGCTACACCTTC. It yields the protein CASSPHRTGQDYGYTF.

The DNA of the CDR3 is TGCAGCGTCCGGGACGGAACCTACGAGCAGTACTTC. Its translation: CSVRDGTYEQYF. The J gene is TRBJ2-5, the V gene TRBV29-1; D is possibly TRBD1 or TRBD2 (5 bases each). Matching the DNA end better, TRBJ2-7 makes the J call doubtful. The length of the CDR3 is 12 residues. CDR1 SQVTM and CDR2 ANQGSEA come from the germline V gene.

For the CDR3, the DNA is TGTGCCAGCAGCCCAGTTGGGGGGACCGGAGGTGGCTACACCTTC. This encodes CASSPVGGTGGGYTF. The rearrangement links TRBV11-2 to TRBJ1-2, with D maybe TRBD1 (5 bases). Per germline, CDR1 SGHAT and CDR2 FQNNGV. The V and J ends lost 5 bases and 7 bases respectively, with 20 bases between them. CDR3 length: 15 residues.